What follows describes a single T cell receptor beta chain. The data were taken from a study of cytomegalovirus exposure and HLA in healthy donors. 13 Jbeta primers and 60 Vbeta primers were used for the PCR. TCRdb's table, derived via immunoSEQ multiplex PCR, lists solely in-frame clones and lacks some. The repertoire table contains about 200,000 clones. This CDR3 contains 14 residues. The J segment lost 6 bases and the V segment lost 6 bases, leaving 8 bases of the junction unmatched. Germline V gives CDR1 KGHSH, CDR2 LQKENI. Sequencing was done on a sample of PBMCs. The clonotype was recovered from a man younger than 40 in good health and CMV-seronegative. The V call is TRBV18, the J call TRBJ2-7; 10 positions match TRBD1. The CDR3 loop reads CASSPAGQGLEQYF. In DNA, the CDR3 is TGTGCCAGCTCGCCAGCGGGACAGGGGCTCGAGCAGTACTTC.